This TCR beta chain was profiled in a study of identical twins. Only healthy Caucasians were included as donors. cDNA carried unique molecular identifiers, and a universal primer site was added by template switching. In TCRdb, the 5' RACE reads were re-called with MiXCR into one record per CDR3 protein. The table has 1.5 million to 2 million distinct CDR3 sequences, 32% seen once. On this clonotype itself: The antigen is not known.

This CDR3 contains 13 residues. Germline V gives CDR1 MDHEN, CDR2 SYDVKM. The ends lost 7 bases at V and 6 bases at J; junction bases unmatched: 7. Study observations and caveats: Reduced insertions were recorded for abundant cord blood beta clonotypes, with no such pattern in memory repertoires. Invariant T cells like MAIT and iNKT could partly confound the zero-insertion analyses.

This chain connects TRBV28 to TRBJ1-2, with TRBD1 identical over 8 bases. What was sequenced was cord blood. The source of this sequence is a newborn girl in good health. The CDR3 sequence is CASNPDRAHGYTF. CDR3 DNA: TGTGCCAGCAACCCGGACAGGGCCCATGGCTACACCTTC.